This T cell receptor beta chain was profiled in a study of blood T cell repertoires in COVID-19. Study-level information: PBMCs, B-cell-depleted T cells, or T cells provided the cDNA or gDNA that made up the material.

The table came from immunoSEQ multiplex PCR; TCRdb's copy has only in-frame clones and leaves some out. The table includes around 700,000 clones, about 87% detected once. V lost 0 bases and J 4 bases, leaving 13 bases between the germline ends. The CDR3 covers 15 residues. The germline gives CDR1 SGDLS, CDR2 YYNGEE. The chain carries TRBV9 and TRBJ1-2; tentative D call: TRBD1 (5 bases). This clonotype was sampled from a young woman with acute or convalescent COVID-19. The sample was peripheral blood. The CDR3 region has the DNA TGTGCCAGCAGCGTAGAGGGCAGGGAATTCTATGGCTACACCTTC. It yields the protein CASSVEGREFYGYTF.